The source of this T cell receptor (beta chain) is a study of T cell repertoires in cytomegalovirus infection. Study as a whole: CMV infection plus the matching HLA type was flagged by public TCR beta signatures.

Using its own MiXCR run on the reads, TCRdb lists one record per CDR3 protein. Here the sample spans tens of thousands of distinct CDR3 sequences, 20% to 30% being singletons. The germline V gene encodes CDR1 SGHDN and CDR2 FVKESK. This CDR3 contains 15 residues. V lost 5 bases to trimming and J lost 6 bases; unmatched junction nucleotides: 6. Findings and caveats of the study: HLA-C-restricted CMV clonotypes gave the most frequent clonotype in two of eight donors.

As regards this clonotype: Its target is unknown.

The sequence was obtained from a human donor in good health (CMV status not recorded). Some clones in this sample may be carry-over from other donors' samples. Sequenced here: CD8+ T cells from cultured PBMCs, sampled from culture after CMV antigen stimulation. This chain connects TRBV14 to TRBJ2-3, with 12 nucleotides matching TRBD2. The CDR3 DNA reads TGTGCCAGCAGCTCAGGACTAGCGGGGATCGATACGCAGTATTTT. This codes for CASSSGLAGIDTQYF.